This TCR beta chain was retrieved from a study of blood T cell repertoires in COVID-19. About the study: Samples of COVID-19 (acute and convalescent) were obtained from the United States, Italy and Spain.

In the original processing: Counts of nucleated cells, estimated from reference gene primer amplification, were obtained. The method was immunoSEQ multiplex PCR; TCRdb's version includes in-frame clones alone and lacks a portion of them. The V and J calls and clone size come from that table; D and trimming were worked out from the DNA. The table has 100,000 to 150,000 clones, about 81% seen once. The CDR3 extends over 15 amino acids. In germline, CDR1 is MNHEY, CDR2 SMNVEV (reference sequence). After removal of 6 bases from V and 5 bases from J, the junction contained 8 bases not matched to a gene. This TCR was sampled from a man younger than 40 with COVID-19, enrolled during active disease. Material for sequencing was peripheral blood. The chain employs TRBV27 and TRBJ2-2, with 8 bases that match TRBD1. The CDR3 region is CASRKQGDWTGELFF. The CDR3 nucleotides are TGTGCCAGCAGAAAACAGGGGGATTGGACCGGGGAGCTGTTTTTT.